This passage covers 26 T cell receptor beta chains from one sample sequenced in a study of blood T cells in healthy people across ages. Sample-barcoded 5' priming and a J-beta primer mix drove a second PCR of about 6 to 11 cycles. TCRdb re-called the 5' RACE reads with MiXCR, one entry per CDR3 protein. This table has hundreds of thousands of distinct CDR3 sequences, roughly 49% appearing once. The sequenced sample consisted of blood. All receptors derive from a woman between 55 and 75 years old in good health.

The V and J genes are TRBV7-9 and TRBJ2-5; D is possibly TRBD1 or TRBD2 (5 bases each). Per the germline V gene, CDR1 is SEHNR and CDR2 is FQNEAQ (reference sequence). With 5 bases removed from V and 11 bases from J, the gap between germline ends came to 21 bases. This CDR3 contains 14 residues. CDR3 nucleotides: TGTGCCAGCAGCCCCCTAGGGGAGTACAATGAGCAGTACTTC. Translating it yields CASSPLGEYNEQYF.

The V call is TRBV20-1, the J call TRBJ1-4; perhaps TRBD1 as D (5 bases). This CDR3 spans 13 amino acids. Germline loops: CDR1 DFQATT, CDR2 SNEGSKA (reference sequence). Trimming removed 1 base at V and 12 bases at J, with 15 bases between. The DNA for the CDR3 is TGCAGTGCTAGAGCTCAGGGATTGCCCGAACTGTTTTTT. It is translated as CSARAQGLPELFF.

Many counts were recorded for this clonotype. The chain links TRBV20-1 to TRBJ2-7; D gene unclear. The CDR3 contains 14 residues. The germline CDR1 and CDR2 sequences are DFQATT and SNEGSKA (reference sequence). The V end was cut by 6 bases, the J end by 2 bases, with 17 bases between. The CDR3: CSAKTPVGPYEQYF. The CDR3 DNA is TGCAGTGCAAAGACACCGGTAGGCCCCTACGAGCAGTACTTC.

This clonotype occurred many times. This chain joins TRBV7-2 and TRBJ1-3; 7 bases map to TRBD1. CDR3 length: 16 amino acids. Germline assignment: CDR1 SGHTA and CDR2 FQGNSA. V lost 4 bases, J lost 0 bases, and 6 bases stayed unmatched. The CDR3 DNA sequence: TGTGCCAGCAGCTGGTACACAGGGGTCTCTGGAAACACCATATATTTT. Its translation: CASSWYTGVSGNTIYF.

The chain couples TRBV11-3 to TRBJ2-6; perhaps TRBD1 as D (6 bases). From germline, CDR1 is SGHNT and CDR2 YENEEA. Trimming left V 4 bases short and J 7 bases short, with 14 bases between. This CDR3 is built from 15 residues. The CDR3 region is CASSSGAGTANVLTF. The CDR3 nucleotides read TGTGCCAGCAGCTCCGGCGCAGGGACAGCCAACGTCCTGACTTTC.

Remarks on this clonotype: The junction shows a germline mismatch at one end, possibly a read error. The chain couples TRBV24-1 to TRBJ1-2, with D hard to call. The CDR3 runs 12 residues. CDR1 KGHDR and CDR2 SFDVKD come from the germline V gene. CDR3 DNA sequence: TGCGCCACCAGTGACGTTGATTATGGCTACACCTTC. It specifies CATSDVDYGYTF.

This chain joins TRBV20-1 and TRBJ2-7, with 8 bases fitting TRBD2. CDR1 DFQATT and CDR2 SNEGSKA come from the germline V gene (reference sequence). CDR3 size: 15 residues. V gave up 6 bases and J gave up 0 bases; unmatched junction bases: 10. The CDR3 region is CSAADLAGSSYEQYF. The CDR3 region has the DNA TGCAGTGCGGCCGACCTAGCGGGCTCCTCCTACGAGCAGTACTTC.

The chain recombines TRBV2 with TRBJ2-4, with D perhaps matching TRBD1 (5 bases). CDR1 is SNHLY and CDR2 is FYNNEI in the germline V gene. The CDR3 is 20 amino acids. Trimming removed 3 bases from V and 0 bases from J, with 24 bases in between. CDR3: CASSELSDSSINLAKNIQYF. The CDR3 nucleotides read TGTGCCAGCAGTGAGTTATCTGACAGTTCGATCAACCTAGCCAAAAACATTCAGTACTTC.

This clonotype was seen just once. The rearrangement joins TRBV10-3 to TRBJ2-1; 7 nucleotides align to TRBD1. This CDR3 is 14 amino acids long. With 6 bases clipped from V and 4 bases from J, the junction kept 6 bases outside the gene matches. Germline CDR1 reads ENHRY; CDR2 reads SYGVKD. In nucleotides, the CDR3 is TGTGCCATCAGGGGAACAGGGGCGTACAATGAGCAGTTCTTC. It encodes CAIRGTGAYNEQFF.

The V and J genes are TRBV20-1 and TRBJ2-5, with D perhaps TRBD2 (6 bases). Germline CDR1 is DFQATT and CDR2 is SNEGSKA (reference sequence). V gave up 7 bases and J gave up 2 bases, with 14 bases separating them. The CDR3 length is 13 residues. The CDR3 coding sequence is TGCAGTGACTGGTGGCGGGGACAAGAGACCCAGTACTTC. It is translated as CSDWWRGQETQYF.

The rearrangement links TRBV7-9 to TRBJ2-5; 11 bases agree with TRBD2. Germline-derived CDR1 and CDR2 are SEHNR and FQNEAQ (reference sequence). The CDR3 is made up of 13 amino acids. Germline trimming cut 5 bases from V and 13 bases from J; bases unmatched to any gene: 9. In DNA form, the CDR3 reads TGTGCCAGCAGCGCTGTAACTAGCGGGAGTTGGTACTTC. Protein sequence: CASSAVTSGSWYF.

On this clonotype: A read error is possible here, since a much larger clone lies one base away. J is TRBJ2-5 and V is TRBV12-3 or TRBV12-4; 11 bases are shared with TRBD2. The J call may not be correct, given that the DNA end is closer to TRBJ2-7. CDR3 length: 20 amino acids. The CDR3 region is CAGSQRTPKNSGRVNYEQYF. The CDR3 bases are TGTGCCGGCAGTCAACGCACCCCGAAAAATAGCGGGAGGGTGAACTACGAGCAGTACTTC.

The genes are TRBV27 and TRBJ1-1, with D perhaps matching TRBD1 (6 bases). Germline CDR1 reads MNHEY; CDR2 reads SMNVEV (reference sequence). This CDR3 has 13 residues. V was shortened by 4 bases and J by 9 bases, with 15 bases between the two germline ends. The CDR3 region has the DNA TGTGCCAGCAGTTCCCTGGACAGAGGGCAAGCTTTCTTT. Residues: CASSSLDRGQAFF.

The rearrangement joins TRBV6-6 to TRBJ2-1, with 10 nucleotides matching TRBD2. Germline CDR1 MNHNY, CDR2 SVGAGI (reference sequence). This CDR3 spans 16 amino acids. V lost 6 bases, J lost 4 bases, and 9 bases stayed unmatched. The CDR3 region has the DNA TGTGCCAGCAGCCCTGGGGTAGCGGGAGGTTACAATGAGCAGTTCTTC. Amino acids: CASSPGVAGGYNEQFF.

The DNA of the CDR3 is TGTGCCAGCAGCTCCTCGACACAGCCCCAGCATTTT. Residues: CASSSSTQPQHF. This chain connects TRBV7-9 to TRBJ1-5; D not certain. Germline values: CDR1 SEHNR, CDR2 FQNEAQ (reference sequence). The CDR3 totals 12 residues. V lost 4 bases, J lost 7 bases, and 8 bases lay in between.

In this sample, this clonotype turned up a few times. The chain employs TRBV5-1 and TRBJ1-2; no clear D. This CDR3 has 13 amino acids. The germline V and J ends were trimmed by 4 bases and 1 base, with 8 bases remaining between them. Germline V gives CDR1 SGHRS, CDR2 YFSETQ. CDR3 DNA sequence: TGCGCCAGCAGCACGGACCGTAACTATGGCTACACCTTC. This codes for CASSTDRNYGYTF.

V usage is TRBV28 and J usage is TRBJ2-1; 12 bases align to TRBD1. With 5 bases clipped from V and 7 bases from J, the junction kept 6 bases outside the gene matches. Germline CDR1 and CDR2: MDHEN and SYDVKM. This CDR3 has 15 amino acids. The CDR3 loop is CASSPGQGARNEQFF. The DNA of the CDR3 is TGTGCCAGCAGTCCGGGACAGGGGGCGCGTAATGAGCAGTTCTTC. The variable domain in full, with the rest retrieved from reference TRBV28 and TRBJ2-1, is DVKVTQSSRYLVKRTGEKVFLECVQDMDHENMFWYRQDPGLGLRLIYFSYDVKMKEKGDIPEGYSVSREKKERFSLILESASTNQTSMYLCASSPGQGARNEQFFGPGTRLTVL.

This clonotype was detected a few times. The gene calls are TRBV14 and TRBJ2-7, with 8 bases fitting TRBD1. Germline CDR1 and CDR2: SGHDN and FVKESK. The V gene end was trimmed by 9 bases and the J gene end by 4 bases; junction bases not matched to a gene: 2. The CDR3 loop spans 11 amino acids. As DNA, the CDR3 is TGTGCCAGGACAGGGGTTTACGAGCAGTACTTC. The encoded protein is CARTGVYEQYF.

The CDR3 nucleotides are TGTGCCAGCAACCTCTTGACAGGAAAAGAGACCCAGTACTTC. This gives the protein CASNLLTGKETQYF. The chain is built from TRBV7-9 and TRBJ2-5; weak D call: TRBD1 (6 bases). Germline V lookup: CDR1 SEHNR, CDR2 FQNEAQ (reference sequence). The CDR3 is made up of 14 amino acids. The germline V and J ends were trimmed by 7 bases and 3 bases, with 15 bases remaining between them. The variable domain in full, completed from reference TRBV7-9 and TRBJ2-5, reads DTGVSQNPRHKITKRGQNVTFRCDPISEHNRLYWYRQTLGQGPEFLTYFQNEAQLEKSRLLSDRFSAERPKGSFSTLEIQRTEQGDSAMYLCASNLLTGKETQYFGPGTRLLVL.

The rearrangement uses TRBV7-3 and TRBJ2-7, with TRBD2 as a possible D gene (5 bases). Germline CDR1 SGHTA, CDR2 FQGTGA. There are 12 residues in the CDR3. The germline V and J ends were trimmed by 0 bases and 6 bases, with 6 bases remaining between them. The CDR3 here is CASSLTGGEQYF. The DNA of the CDR3 is TGTGCCAGCAGCTTAACAGGAGGCGAGCAGTACTTC.

This chain connects TRBV25-1 to TRBJ1-6, with D perhaps matching TRBD1 (5 bases). This CDR3 has 15 amino acids. V lost 6 bases and J 9 bases, leaving 18 bases between the germline ends. CDR1 and CDR2 (germline): MGHDK, SYGVNS. The CDR3 here is CASRDSERIRSPLHF. CDR3 nucleotide sequence: TGTGCCAGCAGAGACAGTGAACGTATCCGTTCACCCCTCCACTTT.

This clonotype was counted between two and nine times. The chain carries TRBV7-8 and TRBJ2-1, with TRBD2 matching 10 bases. The germline V gene has CDR1 SGHVS and CDR2 FQNEAQ. The V segment lost 5 bases and the J segment 4 bases; nucleotides outside the gene matches: 5. The CDR3 runs 15 residues. The CDR3 loop reads CASSAGTSEYNEQFF. The DNA of the CDR3 is TGTGCCAGCAGCGCCGGGACTAGCGAGTACAATGAGCAGTTCTTC. Full variable domain (rest looked up from reference TRBV7-8 and TRBJ2-1): GAGVSQSPRYKVAKRGQDVALRCDPISGHVSLFWYQQALGQGPEFLTYFQNEAQLDKSGLPSDRFFAERPEGSVSTLKIQRTQQEDSAVYLCASSAGTSEYNEQFFGPGTRLTVL.

In its sample, this clonotype was seen a few times. The chain is built from TRBV24-1 and TRBJ2-1; D possibly corresponds to TRBD2 (7 bases). This CDR3 is 15 amino acids long. Germline V gene lookup returns CDR1 KGHDR and CDR2 SFDVKD. V lost 9 bases and J 3 bases, leaving 17 bases between the germline ends. The CDR3 DNA is TGTGCCACCGCGGGAGCAGGGGATAGCTACAATGAGCAGTTCTTC. It encodes CATAGAGDSYNEQFF.

The gene calls are TRBV29-1 and TRBJ2-1; 10 nucleotides agree with TRBD2. The CDR3 runs to 16 residues. CDR1 and CDR2 from the germline V gene are SQVTM and ANQGSEA. V dropped 6 bases and J dropped 1; count of bases not matched to a gene: 9. The DNA of the CDR3 is TGCAGCGTCACGGCTAGCGGGAGTGGTTCCTACAATGAGCAGTTCTTC. This codes for CSVTASGSGSYNEQFF.

This clonotype was seen a handful of times. The V call is TRBV7-2, the J call TRBJ2-5; no clear D gene. Germline V lookup: CDR1 SGHTA, CDR2 FQGNSA. CDR3 size: 15 residues. V lost 1 base to trimming and J lost 2 bases, with 11 bases between them. As DNA, the CDR3 is TGTGCCAGCAGCTTAGTCGTGCCAGCGCAAGAGACCCAGTACTTC. Its translation: CASSLVVPAQETQYF.

This clonotype has only a few counts. J is TRBJ1-2 and V is TRBV12-3 or TRBV12-4, with D possibly TRBD1 on 5 matching bases. The CDR3 covers 18 residues. Trimming cost V 4 bases and J 0 bases, with 21 bases left between them. CDR3: CASSSTRWAGRANYGYTF. DNA of the CDR3: TGTGCCAGCAGTTCGACCCGGTGGGCAGGGAGAGCTAACTATGGCTACACCTTC.